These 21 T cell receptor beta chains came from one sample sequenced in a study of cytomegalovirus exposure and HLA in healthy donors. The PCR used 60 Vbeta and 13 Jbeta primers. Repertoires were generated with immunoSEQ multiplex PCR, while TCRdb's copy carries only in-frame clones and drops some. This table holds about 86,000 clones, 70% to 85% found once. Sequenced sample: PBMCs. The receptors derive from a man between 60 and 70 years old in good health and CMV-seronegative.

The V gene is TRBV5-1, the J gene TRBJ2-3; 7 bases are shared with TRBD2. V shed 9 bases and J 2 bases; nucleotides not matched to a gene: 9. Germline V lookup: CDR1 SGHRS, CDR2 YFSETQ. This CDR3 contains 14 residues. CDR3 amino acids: CATSAGTITDTQYF. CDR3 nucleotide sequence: TGCGCCACATCAGCCGGGACTATCACAGATACGCAGTATTTT.

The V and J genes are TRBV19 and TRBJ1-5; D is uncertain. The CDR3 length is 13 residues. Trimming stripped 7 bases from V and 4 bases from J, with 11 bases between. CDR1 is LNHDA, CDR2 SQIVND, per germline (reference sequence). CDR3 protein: CASTSPSNQPQHF. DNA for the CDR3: TGTGCCAGTACTTCCCCTTCGAATCAGCCCCAGCATTTT.

The CDR3 protein is CASTPAGGPTDTQYF. As DNA, the CDR3 is TGTGCCAGCACCCCAGCGGGAGGCCCAACAGATACGCAGTATTTT. The rearrangement uses TRBV9 and TRBJ2-3; 9 nucleotides agree with TRBD2. Per the germline V gene, CDR1 is SGDLS and CDR2 is YYNGEE. Trimming cost V 6 bases and J 3 bases; bases outside gene matches: 8. The CDR3 extends over 15 amino acids.

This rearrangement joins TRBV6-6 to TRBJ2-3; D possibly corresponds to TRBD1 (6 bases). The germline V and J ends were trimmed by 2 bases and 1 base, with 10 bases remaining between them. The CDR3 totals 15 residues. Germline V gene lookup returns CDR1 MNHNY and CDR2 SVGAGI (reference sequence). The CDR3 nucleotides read TGTGCCAGCAGTTACCAGGGGTTTGGCACAGATACGCAGTATTTT. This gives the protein CASSYQGFGTDTQYF.

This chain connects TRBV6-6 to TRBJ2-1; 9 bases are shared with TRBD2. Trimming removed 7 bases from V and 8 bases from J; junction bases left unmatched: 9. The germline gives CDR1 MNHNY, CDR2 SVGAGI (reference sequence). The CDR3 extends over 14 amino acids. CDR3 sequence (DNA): TGTGCCAGCACCGCAGGAGCGGGGGGCTATGAGCAGTTCTTC. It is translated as CASTAGAGGYEQFF.

CDR3 sequence: CAWRAGDHQETQYF. CDR3 sequence (DNA): TGTGCCTGGAGGGCGGGGGACCATCAAGAGACCCAGTACTTC. The chain employs TRBV30 and TRBJ2-5; 7 bases match TRBD2. The trim removed 3 bases at V and 2 bases at J, leaving 6 bases unmatched. Looked up from germline, CDR1 is GTSNPN and CDR2 is SVGIG (reference sequence). The CDR3 length is 14 residues.

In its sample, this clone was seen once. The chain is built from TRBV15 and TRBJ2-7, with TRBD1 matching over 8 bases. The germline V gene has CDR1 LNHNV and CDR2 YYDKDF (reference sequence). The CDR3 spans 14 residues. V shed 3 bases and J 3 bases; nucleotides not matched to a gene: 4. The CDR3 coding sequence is TGTGCCACCAGCAGGGACAGGGCATTCTACGAGCAGTACTTC. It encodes CATSRDRAFYEQYF.

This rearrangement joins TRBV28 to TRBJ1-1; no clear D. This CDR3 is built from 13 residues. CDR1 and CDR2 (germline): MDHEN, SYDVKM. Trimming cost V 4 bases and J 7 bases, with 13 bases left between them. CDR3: CASSSRLSIEAFF. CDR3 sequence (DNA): TGTGCCAGCAGTTCCCGACTCAGTATTGAAGCTTTCTTT.

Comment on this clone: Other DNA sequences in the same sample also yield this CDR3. The CDR3 reads CSARPGETQYF. CDR3 in DNA: TGCAGTGCAAGACCCGGGGAGACCCAGTACTTC. The chain has TRBV20-1 and TRBJ2-5; no clear D. Germline CDR1 DFQATT, CDR2 SNEGSKA (reference sequence). V lost 6 bases and J 5 bases, leaving 10 bases between the germline ends. This CDR3 contains 11 residues.

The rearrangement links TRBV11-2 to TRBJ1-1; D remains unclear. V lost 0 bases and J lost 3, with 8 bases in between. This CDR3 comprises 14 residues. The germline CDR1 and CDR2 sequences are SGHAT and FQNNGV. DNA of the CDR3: TGTGCCAGCAGCTTAGAGAGCTTGTACACTGAAGCTTTCTTT. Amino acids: CASSLESLYTEAFF.

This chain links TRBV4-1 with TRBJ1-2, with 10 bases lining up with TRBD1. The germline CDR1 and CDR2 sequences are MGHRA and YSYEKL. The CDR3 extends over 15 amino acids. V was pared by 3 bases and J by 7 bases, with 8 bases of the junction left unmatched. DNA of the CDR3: TGCGCCAGCAGCCACCTAGGGACAGGGGTTGTTGGCTACACCTTC. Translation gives CASSHLGTGVVGYTF.

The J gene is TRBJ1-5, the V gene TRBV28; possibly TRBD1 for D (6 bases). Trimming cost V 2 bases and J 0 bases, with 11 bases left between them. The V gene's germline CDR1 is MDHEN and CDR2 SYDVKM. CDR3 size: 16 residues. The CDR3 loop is CASSLGRDTSNQPQHF. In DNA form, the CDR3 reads TGTGCCAGCAGTTTAGGGAGGGACACTAGCAATCAGCCCCAGCATTTT.

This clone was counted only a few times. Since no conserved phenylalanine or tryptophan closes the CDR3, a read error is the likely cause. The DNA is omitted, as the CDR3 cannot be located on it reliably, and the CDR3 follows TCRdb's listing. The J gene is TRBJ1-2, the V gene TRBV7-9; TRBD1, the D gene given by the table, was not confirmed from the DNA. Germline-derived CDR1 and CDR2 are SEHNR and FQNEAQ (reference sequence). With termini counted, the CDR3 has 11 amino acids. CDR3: CASSPGQGWID.

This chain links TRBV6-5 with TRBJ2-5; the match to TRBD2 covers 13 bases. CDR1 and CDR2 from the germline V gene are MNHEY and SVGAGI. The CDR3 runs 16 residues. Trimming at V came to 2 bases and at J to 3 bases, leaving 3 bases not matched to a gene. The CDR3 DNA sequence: TGTGCCAGCAGTTACACGGGGACTAGCGGGAAAGAGACCCAGTACTTC. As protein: CASSYTGTSGKETQYF.

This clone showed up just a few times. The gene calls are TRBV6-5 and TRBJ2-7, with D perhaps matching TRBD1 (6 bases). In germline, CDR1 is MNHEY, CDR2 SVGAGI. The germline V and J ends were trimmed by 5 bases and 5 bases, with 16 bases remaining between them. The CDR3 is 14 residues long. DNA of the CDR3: TGTGCCAGCAGTCCCGGGACATCAAGGGACGAGCAGTACTTC. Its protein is CASSPGTSRDEQYF.

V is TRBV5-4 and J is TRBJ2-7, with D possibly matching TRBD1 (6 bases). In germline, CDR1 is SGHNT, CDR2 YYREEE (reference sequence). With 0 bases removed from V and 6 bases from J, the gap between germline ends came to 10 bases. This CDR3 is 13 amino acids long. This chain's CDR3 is CASSLDTGFEQYF. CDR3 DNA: TGTGCCAGCAGCTTGGACACAGGGTTCGAGCAGTACTTC.

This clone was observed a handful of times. The CDR3 loop reads CATSRDLSGPGDTQYF. The DNA of the CDR3 is TGTGCCACCAGCAGAGATTTATCAGGGCCGGGAGATACGCAGTATTTT. This chain links TRBV15 with TRBJ2-3; D might be TRBD1 (5 bases). The germline V and J ends were trimmed by 0 bases and 5 bases, with 15 bases remaining between them. In germline, CDR1 is LNHNV, CDR2 YYDKDF (reference sequence). The CDR3 spans 16 residues.

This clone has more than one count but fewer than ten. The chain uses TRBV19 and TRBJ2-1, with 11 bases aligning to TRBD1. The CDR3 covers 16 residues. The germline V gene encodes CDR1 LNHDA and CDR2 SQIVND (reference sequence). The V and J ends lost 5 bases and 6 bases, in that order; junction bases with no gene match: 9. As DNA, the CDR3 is TGTGCCAGTAGTTCCTCCGGGGACAGGGGGAGCAATGAGCAGTTCTTC. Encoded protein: CASSSSGDRGSNEQFF.

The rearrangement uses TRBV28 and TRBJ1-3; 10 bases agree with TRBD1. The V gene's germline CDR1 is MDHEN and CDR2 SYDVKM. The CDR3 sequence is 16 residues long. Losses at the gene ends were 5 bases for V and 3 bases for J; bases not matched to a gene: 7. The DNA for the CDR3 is TGTGCCAGCAGTATCACGACAGGGGGCAGTGGAAACACCATATATTTT. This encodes CASSITTGGSGNTIYF.

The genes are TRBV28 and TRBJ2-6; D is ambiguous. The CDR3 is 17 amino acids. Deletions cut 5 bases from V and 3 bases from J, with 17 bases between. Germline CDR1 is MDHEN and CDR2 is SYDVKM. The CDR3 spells CASSEVRVYFGANVLTF. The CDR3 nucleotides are TGTGCCAGCAGTGAGGTTCGGGTCTACTTTGGGGCCAACGTCCTGACTTTC.

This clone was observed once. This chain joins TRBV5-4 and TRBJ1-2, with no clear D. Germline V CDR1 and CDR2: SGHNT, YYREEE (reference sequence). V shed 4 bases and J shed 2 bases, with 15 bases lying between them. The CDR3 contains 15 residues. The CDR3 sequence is CASSTAGRPNYGYTF. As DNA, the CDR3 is TGTGCCAGCAGCACCGCGGGGAGGCCCAACTATGGCTACACCTTC.